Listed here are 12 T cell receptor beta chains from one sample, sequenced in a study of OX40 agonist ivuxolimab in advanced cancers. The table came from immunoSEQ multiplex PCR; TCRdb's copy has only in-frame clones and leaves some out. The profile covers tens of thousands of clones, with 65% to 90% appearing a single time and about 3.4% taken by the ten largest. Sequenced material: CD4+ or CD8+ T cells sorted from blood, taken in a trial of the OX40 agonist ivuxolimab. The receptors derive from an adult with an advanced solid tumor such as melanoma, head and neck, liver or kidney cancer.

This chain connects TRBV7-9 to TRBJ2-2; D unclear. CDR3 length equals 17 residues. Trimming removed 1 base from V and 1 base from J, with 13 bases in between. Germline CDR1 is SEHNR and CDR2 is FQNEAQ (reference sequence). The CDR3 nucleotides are TGTGCCAGCAGCTTAGAATTCGGGTTATTGAACACCGGGGAGCTGTTTTTT. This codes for CASSLEFGLLNTGELFF.

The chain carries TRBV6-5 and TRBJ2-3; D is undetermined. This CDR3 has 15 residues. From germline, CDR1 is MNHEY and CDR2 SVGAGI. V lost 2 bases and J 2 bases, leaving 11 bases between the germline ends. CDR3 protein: CASSYTNLNTDTQYF. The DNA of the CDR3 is TGTGCCAGCAGTTACACAAACCTCAACACAGATACGCAGTATTTT.

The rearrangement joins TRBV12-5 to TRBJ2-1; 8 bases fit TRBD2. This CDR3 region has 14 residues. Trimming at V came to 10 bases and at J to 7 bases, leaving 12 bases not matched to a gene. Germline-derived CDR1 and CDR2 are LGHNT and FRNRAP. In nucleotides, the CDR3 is TGTGCTATCCGGGGGGGACCCCTCGGTAATGAGCAGTTCTTC. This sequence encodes CAIRGGPLGNEQFF.

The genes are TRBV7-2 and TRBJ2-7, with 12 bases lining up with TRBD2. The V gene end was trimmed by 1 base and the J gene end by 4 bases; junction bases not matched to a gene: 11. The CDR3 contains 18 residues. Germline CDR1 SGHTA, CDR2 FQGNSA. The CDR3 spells CASSLVGLAGGKAYEQYF. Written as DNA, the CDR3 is TGTGCCAGCAGCTTAGTAGGGCTAGCGGGAGGGAAAGCGTACGAGCAGTACTTC.

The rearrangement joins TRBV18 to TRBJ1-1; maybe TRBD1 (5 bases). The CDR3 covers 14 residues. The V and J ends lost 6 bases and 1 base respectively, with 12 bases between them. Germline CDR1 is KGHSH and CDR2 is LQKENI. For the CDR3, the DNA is TGTGCCAGCTCCTCCGGGGCAGCGAACACTGAAGCTTTCTTT. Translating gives CASSSGAANTEAFF.

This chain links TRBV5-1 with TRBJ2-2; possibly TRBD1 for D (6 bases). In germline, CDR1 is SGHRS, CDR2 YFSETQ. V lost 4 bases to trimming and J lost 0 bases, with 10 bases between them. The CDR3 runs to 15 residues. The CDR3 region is CASSPGQTNTGELFF. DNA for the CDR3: TGCGCCAGCAGCCCTGGACAGACGAACACCGGGGAGCTGTTTTTT.

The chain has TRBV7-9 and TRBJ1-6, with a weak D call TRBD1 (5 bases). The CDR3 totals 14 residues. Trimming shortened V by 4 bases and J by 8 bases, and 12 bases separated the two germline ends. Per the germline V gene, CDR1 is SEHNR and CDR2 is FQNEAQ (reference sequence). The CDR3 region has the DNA TGTGCCAGCAGCTCAGGGTATAGCGATTCACCCCTCCACTTT. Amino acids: CASSSGYSDSPLHF.

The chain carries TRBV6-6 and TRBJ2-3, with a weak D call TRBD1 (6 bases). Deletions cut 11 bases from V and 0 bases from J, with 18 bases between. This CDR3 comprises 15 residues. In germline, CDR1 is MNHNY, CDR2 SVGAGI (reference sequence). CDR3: CAGSGARSSTDTQYF. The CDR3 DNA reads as TGTGCCGGCTCAGGGGCCAGGAGTAGCACAGATACGCAGTATTTT.

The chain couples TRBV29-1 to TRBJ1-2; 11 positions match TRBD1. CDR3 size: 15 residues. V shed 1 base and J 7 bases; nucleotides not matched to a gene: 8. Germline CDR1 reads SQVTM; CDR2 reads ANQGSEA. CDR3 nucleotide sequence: TGCAGCGTTGAAGCCGGCCGGACAGGGGGCCTTGGCTACACCTTC. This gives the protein CSVEAGRTGGLGYTF.

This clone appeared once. CDR3 in amino acids: CASSLGQGQSTQYF. CDR3 coding DNA: TGTGCCAGCAGCTTAGGACAGGGTCAGTCTACGCAGTATTTT. This chain uses TRBV7-8 with TRBJ2-3; 7 bases are a match to TRBD1. Germline V CDR1 and CDR2: SGHVS, FQNEAQ. With 1 base clipped from V and 8 bases from J, the junction kept 6 bases outside the gene matches. The CDR3 has 14 residues.

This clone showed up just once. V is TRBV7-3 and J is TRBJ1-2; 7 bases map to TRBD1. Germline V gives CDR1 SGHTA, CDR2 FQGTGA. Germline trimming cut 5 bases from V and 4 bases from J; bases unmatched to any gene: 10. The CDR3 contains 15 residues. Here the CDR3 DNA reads TGTGCCAGCAGCGACCCCGGGACAGACACCTATGGCTACACCTTC. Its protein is CASSDPGTDTYGYTF. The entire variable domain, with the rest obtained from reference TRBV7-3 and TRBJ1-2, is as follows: GAGVSQTPSNKVTEKGKYVELRCDPISGHTALYWYRQSLGQGPEFLIYFQGTGAADDSGLPNDRFFAVRPEGSVSTLKIQRTERGDSAVYLCASSDPGTDTYGYTFGSGTRLTVV.

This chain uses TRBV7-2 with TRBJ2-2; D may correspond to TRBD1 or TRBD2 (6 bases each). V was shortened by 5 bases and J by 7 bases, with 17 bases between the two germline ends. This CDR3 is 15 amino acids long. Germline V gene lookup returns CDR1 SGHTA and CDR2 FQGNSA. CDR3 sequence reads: CASSPQPGAGGELFF. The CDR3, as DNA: TGTGCCAGCAGCCCCCAACCGGGGGCTGGCGGGGAGCTGTTTTTT.